Listed here is a single T cell receptor beta chain. What antigen it recognizes has not been identified. The record has no base qualities; no much larger clone is one base away. The data were taken from a study of control samples from healthy donors and cancer patients (TCRdb year 2020). The method behind the library was the immunoSEQ multiplex PCR assay. In its TCRdb copy, this immuneACCESS table keeps in-frame sequences only and misses some clones. Where compared with another copy, unresolved V genes explain less than half of these, and the others have no known cause. The sample table records nearly 200,000 clones; about 90% of these occur just once. The ten largest clones represent 1.5% to 2% of the sample. From a lookup of the germline V gene, CDR1 and CDR2 are SGHRS and YFSETQ. Reading from cysteine to phenylalanine, the CDR3 counts 16 amino acids. The DNA shown is the 48-base CDR3, in frame from base 1. V is cut by 0 bases and J by 1 base, and the space between the germline ends is 13 bases.

This clonotype was sampled from a man in his thirties or forties in good health. The material sequenced was blood. The chain employs TRBV5-1 and TRBJ1-1; the D gene identity is not certain. The base sequence is TGCGCCAGCAGCTTGGGAGACACAAATCGGAACACTGAAGCTTTCTTT. The encoded protein is CASSLGDTNRNTEAFF.